The 4 T cell receptor beta chains reported below all come from one sample, sequenced in a study of blood T cells in healthy people across ages. The second PCR ran about 6 to 12 cycles with a sample-barcoded 5' primer and J-beta primers. From the 5' RACE reads, TCRdb called clonotypes with MiXCR, one entry per CDR3 protein. The table includes 850,000 to 950,000 distinct CDR3 sequences, around 26% detected once. Sequencing used blood. Receptors originate from a woman older than 75 in good health.

Turning to this clonotype: At one of its ends the junction is not consistent with the germline gene, which may arise from a read error. The rearrangement links TRBV7-2 to TRBJ2-7, with 11 nucleotides matching TRBD1. CDR1 is SGHTA and CDR2 is FQGNSA in the germline V gene. CDR3 length: 16 amino acids. The CDR3 loop is CANSPGTGGGQETRYF. CDR3 sequence (DNA): TGTGCCAACAGCCCCGGGACAGGGGGGGGTCAAGAGACTCGGTACTTC.

This clonotype has a handful of counts. The chain links TRBV5-1 to TRBJ2-5; TRBD1 agrees at 7 bases. The trim removed 1 base at V and 5 bases at J, leaving 11 bases unmatched. This CDR3 region has 16 residues. CDR1 and CDR2 from the germline V gene are SGHRS and YFSETQ. CDR3 bases: TGCGCCAGCAGCTTGCCGTCCGGACAGGTAATGGAGACCCAGTACTTC. Translated: CASSLPSGQVMETQYF.

This clonotype has more than one count but fewer than ten. The chain uses TRBV30 and TRBJ2-6; D is ambiguous. This CDR3 is built from 15 residues. The V end was cut by 4 bases, the J end by 4 bases, with 14 bases between. The germline V gene encodes CDR1 GTSNPN and CDR2 SVGIG (reference sequence). CDR3 amino acids: CAWILHRPGANVLTF. The CDR3 DNA reads TGTGCCTGGATCCTGCACAGACCCGGGGCCAACGTCCTGACTTTC.

In its sample, this clonotype was seen a few times. One base away lies a much larger clone, so this may be a sequencing read error. V usage is TRBV21-1 and J usage is TRBJ2-1; the D call in the table, TRBD2, was not verified against the DNA. The tail of the sequence fits TRBJ2-7 better, so the J call may be wrong. TRBV21-1 is noted as a pseudogene. The CDR3 consists of 20 residues. In nucleotides, the CDR3 is TGTGCCAGCAGCAAAGCACGGACCAGCGCAAAGACTAGCTCCTACAATGAGCAGTACTTC. Translating gives CASSKARTSAKTSSYNEQYF.